Listed below are T cell receptor beta chains from one sample, sequenced in a study of blood T cell repertoires in COVID-19. Sequencing used immunoSEQ multiplex PCR; TCRdb keeps in-frame clones, though not all of them. The table lists 300,000 to 450,000 clones, approximately 88% of them singletons. Sequenced input: peripheral blood. These receptors all stem from a woman in her twenties or thirties with COVID-19, enrolled during active disease. Both conserved end residues are part of each CDR3. A D gene is named only where the DNA matches it firmly. Size tells how often a clone was seen (once, few, many) or the class of an expanded clone, and some rows leave it out.

clone_size: -; j_call: TRBJ1-1; d_call: -; v_call: TRBV18; cdr3_aa: CASSPSGVDTEAFF; cdr3_nt: TGTGCCAGCTCACCGTCAGGGGTAGACACTGAAGCTTTCTTT
clone_size: -; j_call: TRBJ2-1; d_call: TRBD1; v_call: TRBV7-9; cdr3_aa: CASSSPGQGGYEQFF; cdr3_nt: TGTGCCAGCAGCTCGCCGGGACAGGGAGGCTATGAGCAGTTCTTC
clone_size: -; j_call: TRBJ1-5; d_call: -; v_call: TRBV10-3; cdr3_aa: CAIRGASNQPQHF; cdr3_nt: TGTGCCATCAGAGGAGCCAGCAATCAGCCCCAGCATTTT
clone_size: -; j_call: TRBJ2-5; d_call: TRBD1; v_call: TRBV25-1; cdr3_aa: CASSEYMDRESWETQYF; cdr3_nt: TGTGCCAGCAGTGAATATATGGACAGGGAATCATGGGAGACCCAGTACTTC
clone_size: -; j_call: TRBJ2-2; d_call: TRBD2; v_call: TRBV19; cdr3_aa: CASMGLAGGWTGELFF; cdr3_nt: TGTGCCAGTATGGGGCTAGCGGGAGGGTGGACCGGGGAGCTGTTTTTT
clone_size: -; j_call: TRBJ2-1; d_call: TRBD2; v_call: TRBV4-3; cdr3_aa: CASSIREGNEQFF; cdr3_nt: TGCGCCAGCAGCATAAGGGAGGGCAATGAGCAGTTCTTC
clone_size: few; j_call: TRBJ2-3; d_call: TRBD2; v_call: TRBV7-2; cdr3_aa: CASSFVAGAATDTQYF; cdr3_nt: TGTGCCAGCAGCTTTGTAGCGGGGGCCGCCACAGATACGCAGTATTTT
clone_size: -; j_call: TRBJ2-5; d_call: TRBD1; v_call: TRBV5-1; cdr3_aa: CASSLTGGQETQYF; cdr3_nt: TGCGCCAGCAGCCTGACAGGGGGCCAGGAGACCCAGTACTTC
clone_size: -; j_call: TRBJ1-5; d_call: TRBD1; v_call: TRBV27; cdr3_aa: CASSPGGFNQPQHF; cdr3_nt: TGTGCCAGCAGTCCAGGGGGCTTCAATCAGCCCCAGCATTTT
clone_size: -; j_call: TRBJ1-5; d_call: TRBD1; v_call: TRBV28; cdr3_aa: CASRGQGSNQPQHF; cdr3_nt: TGTGCCAGCAGAGGACAGGGTAGCAATCAGCCCCAGCATTTT
clone_size: -; j_call: TRBJ2-1; d_call: TRBD2; v_call: TRBV7-9; cdr3_aa: CASSLASSGEQFF; cdr3_nt: TGTGCCAGCAGCTTAGCAAGTAGCGGGGAGCAGTTCTTC
clone_size: -; j_call: TRBJ2-3; d_call: -; v_call: TRBV11-2; cdr3_aa: CAIGQSTDTQYF; cdr3_nt: TGTGCCATAGGACAGAGCACAGATACGCAGTATTTT
clone_size: -; j_call: TRBJ1-6; d_call: -; v_call: TRBV19; cdr3_aa: CASSQGTSSYNSPLHF; cdr3_nt: TGTGCCAGTAGTCAGGGGACGAGCTCCTATAATTCACCCCTCCACTTT
clone_size: -; j_call: TRBJ2-7; d_call: -; v_call: TRBV27; cdr3_aa: CASSLGLPLGSSYEQYF; cdr3_nt: TGTGCCAGCAGTTTGGGACTTCCCCTAGGAAGCTCCTACGAGCAGTACTTC
clone_size: -; j_call: TRBJ2-2; d_call: TRBD2; v_call: TRBV9; cdr3_aa: CASSVGTSGSSGELFF; cdr3_nt: TGTGCCAGCAGCGTAGGAACTAGCGGGAGTTCTGGGGAGCTGTTTTTT
clone_size: -; j_call: TRBJ2-1; d_call: TRBD1; v_call: TRBV12-3/TRBV12-4; cdr3_aa: CASSSTGVSEQFF; cdr3_nt: TGTGCCAGCAGTTCAACAGGGGTGAGCGAGCAGTTCTTC
clone_size: -; j_call: TRBJ1-2; d_call: -; v_call: TRBV27; cdr3_aa: CASSVRALANYGYTF; cdr3_nt: TGTGCCAGCAGTGTTAGAGCCTTAGCTAACTATGGCTACACCTTC
clone_size: -; j_call: TRBJ2-2; d_call: TRBD1; v_call: TRBV12-3/TRBV12-4; cdr3_aa: CASRDRARGELFF; cdr3_nt: TGTGCCAGCAGGGACAGGGCAAGAGGGGAGCTGTTTTTT
clone_size: -; j_call: TRBJ1-2; d_call: TRBD1; v_call: TRBV15; cdr3_aa: CATSRAGQGPNYGYTF; cdr3_nt: TGTGCCACCAGCAGAGCTGGACAGGGGCCTAACTATGGCTACACCTTC
clone_size: -; j_call: TRBJ2-7; d_call: TRBD1; v_call: TRBV7-9; cdr3_aa: CASSKYRGLGEQYF; cdr3_nt: TGTGCCAGCAGCAAATACAGGGGGCTGGGCGAGCAGTACTTC
clone_size: -; j_call: TRBJ2-1; d_call: TRBD2; v_call: TRBV5-8; cdr3_aa: CASSLTVAGAYSEQFF; cdr3_nt: TGTGCCAGCAGCTTGACCGTAGCGGGAGCTTATAGTGAGCAGTTCTTC
clone_size: once; j_call: TRBJ2-5; d_call: -; v_call: TRBV11-1; cdr3_aa: CASSFSETQYF; cdr3_nt: TGTGCCAGCAGCTTTAGCGAGACCCAGTACTTC
clone_size: -; j_call: TRBJ1-5; d_call: TRBD1; v_call: TRBV19; cdr3_aa: CASSRTGGNQPQHF; cdr3_nt: TGTGCCAGTAGTAGGACAGGGGGTAATCAGCCCCAGCATTTT
clone_size: -; j_call: TRBJ2-1; d_call: -; v_call: TRBV2; cdr3_aa: CASSGAQGAYNEQFF; cdr3_nt: TGTGCCAGCAGTGGGGCTCAGGGCGCCTACAATGAGCAGTTCTTC
clone_size: -; j_call: TRBJ2-5; d_call: -; v_call: TRBV11-2; cdr3_aa: CASSLGVLAGRYQETQYF; cdr3_nt: TGTGCCAGCAGCTTAGGTGTTCTAGCCGGGCGGTACCAAGAGACCCAGTACTTC
clone_size: -; j_call: TRBJ2-1; d_call: TRBD2; v_call: TRBV9; cdr3_aa: CASSVGLAGWGYNEQFF; cdr3_nt: TGTGCCAGCAGCGTAGGGCTAGCGGGGTGGGGATACAATGAGCAGTTCTTC
clone_size: -; j_call: TRBJ2-2; d_call: -; v_call: TRBV6-5; cdr3_aa: CASFRADTGELFF; cdr3_nt: TGTGCCAGCTTTCGAGCGGACACCGGGGAGCTGTTTTTT
clone_size: -; j_call: TRBJ2-1; d_call: TRBD1; v_call: TRBV18; cdr3_aa: CASSTDRGQSGEQFF; cdr3_nt: TGTGCCAGCTCAACTGACAGGGGGCAATCGGGTGAGCAGTTCTTC
clone_size: -; j_call: TRBJ1-1; d_call: -; v_call: TRBV4-2; cdr3_aa: CASSQGFRVQNTEAFF; cdr3_nt: TGTGCCAGCAGCCAAGGCTTCCGGGTTCAGAACACTGAAGCTTTCTTT
clone_size: -; j_call: TRBJ2-5; d_call: TRBD2; v_call: TRBV4-3; cdr3_aa: CASSQGSAGLAGTQYF; cdr3_nt: TGCGCCAGCAGCCAAGGGTCCGCTGGACTAGCCGGTACCCAGTACTTC
clone_size: -; j_call: TRBJ1-1; d_call: -; v_call: TRBV28; cdr3_aa: CASSSDPLLMNTEAFF; cdr3_nt: TGTGCCAGCAGTTCCGATCCCTTACTGATGAACACTGAAGCTTTCTTT
clone_size: few; j_call: TRBJ1-5; d_call: TRBD1; v_call: TRBV28; cdr3_aa: CASRTDSGGNQPQHF; cdr3_nt: TGTGCCAGCAGAACCGATTCAGGGGGGAATCAGCCCCAGCATTTT
clone_size: -; j_call: TRBJ2-7; d_call: TRBD1; v_call: TRBV24-1; cdr3_aa: CATSDWGQGATEQYF; cdr3_nt: TGTGCCACCAGTGATTGGGGACAGGGGGCCACCGAGCAGTACTTC
clone_size: -; j_call: TRBJ1-1; d_call: TRBD1; v_call: TRBV5-1; cdr3_aa: CASSLGQGSMNTEAFF; cdr3_nt: TGCGCCAGCAGCTTGGGACAGGGGTCTATGAACACTGAAGCTTTCTTT
clone_size: once; j_call: TRBJ1-2; d_call: TRBD1; v_call: TRBV7-9; cdr3_aa: CASSPAGQGAQGYTF; cdr3_nt: TGTGCCAGCAGCCCCGCGGGACAGGGGGCGCAGGGCTACACCTTC
clone_size: -; j_call: TRBJ1-2; d_call: -; v_call: TRBV30; cdr3_aa: CAWSRGTIYGYTF; cdr3_nt: TGTGCCTGGAGTAGGGGGACCATCTATGGCTACACCTTC
clone_size: -; j_call: TRBJ2-7; d_call: TRBD1; v_call: TRBV11-2; cdr3_aa: CASSLEDRRTYEQYF; cdr3_nt: TGTGCCAGCAGCTTAGAGGACAGGCGAACCTACGAGCAGTACTTC
clone_size: -; j_call: TRBJ1-2; d_call: TRBD1; v_call: TRBV5-1; cdr3_aa: CASRDRAYNYGYTF; cdr3_nt: TGCGCCAGCAGGGACAGGGCCTATAACTATGGCTACACCTTC
clone_size: -; j_call: TRBJ2-5; d_call: TRBD1; v_call: TRBV24-1; cdr3_aa: CATSAMGQNQETQYF; cdr3_nt: TGTGCCACCAGTGCCATGGGACAGAACCAAGAGACCCAGTACTTC
clone_size: -; j_call: TRBJ2-7; d_call: -; v_call: TRBV4-2; cdr3_aa: CASSDPGLGSYEQYF; cdr3_nt: TGTGCCAGCAGCGACCCCGGACTGGGCTCCTACGAGCAGTACTTC